This is a list of T cell receptor beta chains from one sample in a study of T cell repertoires in cytomegalovirus infection. From the reads, TCRdb called clonotypes with MiXCR, one entry per CDR3 protein. The sample holds roughly 280,000 distinct CDR3 sequences; approximately 13% are singletons and the top ten take roughly 8.9%. The sample taken for sequencing was PBMCs. The receptor set was obtained from a human donor in good health (CMV status not recorded). Some clones in this sample may be carry-over from other donors' samples. Each CDR3 is given without its conserved first and last residue. Fields, in order: J gene, V gene, CDR3 protein.

>TRBJ2-1|TRBV7-6
ASSSLTAGSYNEQF
>TRBJ2-1|TRBV20-1
SARDLAGGVNEQF
>TRBJ1-1|TRBV6-8
ASSYSKVGKAF
>TRBJ2-3|TRBV7-2
ASSPWGSYTDTQY
>TRBJ1-5|TRBV18
ASSPAVNQPQH
>TRBJ2-6|TRBV6-5
ASSYQQGALGANVLT
>TRBJ2-1|TRBV11-2
ASTTPGQTYNEQF
>TRBJ2-7|TRBV6-1
ASNPRTGGYEQY
>TRBJ1-2|TRBV5-1
ASSLEAAANYGYT
>TRBJ1-1|TRBV19
ASIPLGAINTEAF
>TRBJ2-5|TRBV10-3
AISESSLRERDQETQY
>TRBJ1-2|TRBV12-3/TRBV12-4
ASSSGQETNYGYT
>TRBJ2-5|TRBV7-2
ASSGQLAGPQETQY
>TRBJ1-3|TRBV7-2
ASSPRVSSGNTIY
>TRBJ2-5|TRBV4-1
ASSQELGDRAVGRSETQY
>TRBJ2-1|TRBV25-1
ASSEFRSGSWDNEQF